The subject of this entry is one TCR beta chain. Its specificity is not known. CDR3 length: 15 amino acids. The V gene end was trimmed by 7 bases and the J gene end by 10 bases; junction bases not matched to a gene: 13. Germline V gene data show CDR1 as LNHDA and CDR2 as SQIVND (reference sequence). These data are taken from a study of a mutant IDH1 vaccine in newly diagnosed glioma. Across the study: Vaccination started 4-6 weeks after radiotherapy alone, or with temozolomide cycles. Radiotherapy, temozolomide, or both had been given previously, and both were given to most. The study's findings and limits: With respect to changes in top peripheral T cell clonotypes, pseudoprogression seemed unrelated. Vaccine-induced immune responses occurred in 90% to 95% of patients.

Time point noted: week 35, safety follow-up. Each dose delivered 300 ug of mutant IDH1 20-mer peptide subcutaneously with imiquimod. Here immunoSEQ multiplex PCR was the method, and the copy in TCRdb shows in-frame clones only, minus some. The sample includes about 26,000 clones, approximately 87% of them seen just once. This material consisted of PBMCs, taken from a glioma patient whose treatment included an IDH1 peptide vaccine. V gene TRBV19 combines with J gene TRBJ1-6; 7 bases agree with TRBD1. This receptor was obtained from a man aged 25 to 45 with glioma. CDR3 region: CASNYDREEGSPLHF. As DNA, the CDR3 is TGTGCCAGTAACTACGACAGGGAGGAGGGCTCACCCCTCCACTTT. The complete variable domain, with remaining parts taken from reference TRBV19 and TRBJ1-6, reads DGGITQSPKYLFRKEGQNVTLSCEQNLNHDAMYWYRQDPGQGLRLIYYSQIVNDFQKGDIAEGYSVSREKKESFPLTVTSAQKNPTAFYLCASNYDREEGSPLHFGNGTRLTVT.